Shown below are 28 T cell receptor beta chains from a single sample sequenced in a study of T cell responses to AZD1222 COVID-19 vaccine. Sequenced by immunoSEQ multiplex PCR; TCRdb stores in-frame clones only, minus some. This table has 100,000 to 120,000 clones, approximately 90% appearing once. The material was peripheral blood, obtained on day 0 of AZD1222 vaccination. The receptors were gathered from an adult in good health.

CDR3 DNA: TGTGCCACCAGCAAAAGGGACAGGGACTATGGCTACACCTTC. Translated: CATSKRDRDYGYTF. The chain joins TRBV15 to TRBJ1-2; 9 bases fit TRBD1. This CDR3 spans 14 amino acids. Germline V lookup: CDR1 LNHNV, CDR2 YYDKDF (reference sequence). V lost 4 bases, J lost 3 bases, and 3 bases stayed unmatched.

The gene calls are TRBV7-8 and TRBJ1-1; no reliable D call. The CDR3 has 15 residues. CDR1 is SGHVS, CDR2 FQNEAQ, per germline. V gave up 0 bases and J gave up 2 bases, with 10 bases separating them. The CDR3 DNA is TGTGCCAGCAGCTTAGCCTACGGACCTAACACTGAAGCTTTCTTT. The encoded protein is CASSLAYGPNTEAFF.

The chain is built from TRBV6-1 and TRBJ1-1, with 10 nucleotides matching TRBD1. CDR1 MNHNS and CDR2 SASEGT come from the germline V gene. This CDR3 is built from 15 residues. V dropped 2 bases and J dropped 5; count of bases not matched to a gene: 5. The CDR3 loop is CASSEFRTGGTEAFF. The CDR3 nucleotides are TGTGCCAGCAGTGAATTTCGGACAGGGGGAACTGAAGCTTTCTTT.

The CDR3 region is CASSFDRTYGYTF. The CDR3 bases are TGTGCCAGCAGTTTCGACCGCACCTATGGCTACACCTTC. The chain links TRBV6-5 to TRBJ1-2, with D unresolved. The germline CDR1 and CDR2 sequences are MNHEY and SVGAGI. V was shortened by 4 bases and J by 4 bases, with 10 bases between the two germline ends. This CDR3 region has 13 residues.

This chain joins TRBV7-2 and TRBJ1-2; no firm D call. V was cut by 3 bases and J by 3 bases, with 14 bases left in between. The CDR3 consists of 15 residues. Germline V gene lookup returns CDR1 SGHTA and CDR2 FQGNSA. CDR3 in DNA: TGTGCCAGCAGCTTCTCACTTACGGCGGACTATGGCTACACCTTC. Translated: CASSFSLTADYGYTF.

The chain has TRBV7-3 and TRBJ2-5; D possibly uses TRBD1 or TRBD2 (5 bases each). Germline CDR1 SGHTA, CDR2 FQGTGA. CDR3 size: 16 residues. V gave up 1 base and J gave up 0 bases, with 12 bases separating them. CDR3 sequence (DNA): TGTGCCAGCAGCTTAATGGGGGTTGGGGACCAAGAGACCCAGTACTTC. Protein: CASSLMGVGDQETQYF.

This chain joins TRBV29-1 and TRBJ2-3; D is possibly TRBD1 (5 bases). CDR1 SQVTM and CDR2 ANQGSEA come from the germline V gene. The CDR3 loop spans 14 amino acids. Trimming removed 4 bases from V and 1 base from J, with 12 bases in between. CDR3 amino acids: CSVGRAGGTDTQYF. The CDR3 bases are TGCAGCGTTGGCAGGGCCGGAGGCACAGATACGCAGTATTTT.

The J gene is TRBJ1-6, the V gene TRBV5-1; a possible D gene is TRBD1 (5 bases). This CDR3 comprises 14 residues. Germline V lookup: CDR1 SGHRS, CDR2 YFSETQ. With 3 bases removed from V and 5 bases from J, the gap between germline ends came to 9 bases. The CDR3 DNA follows: TGCGCCAGCAGCTGGCAGGGTGATAATTCACCCCTCCACTTT. Translated: CASSWQGDNSPLHF.

CDR3 region: CASSPGTVLGGYTF. CDR3 in DNA: TGTGCCAGCAGCCCCGGGACAGTCCTAGGGGGCTACACCTTC. The V gene is TRBV7-9, the J gene TRBJ1-2; 7 positions agree with TRBD1. The CDR3 contains 14 residues. Germline trimming cut 5 bases from V and 8 bases from J; bases unmatched to any gene: 11. The germline CDR1 and CDR2 sequences are SEHNR and FQNEAQ (reference sequence).

This rearrangement joins TRBV14 to TRBJ2-7; perhaps TRBD2 as D (5 bases). The CDR3 is made up of 17 amino acids. Germline CDR1 and CDR2: SGHDN and FVKESK. V was pared by 0 bases and J by 2 bases, with 17 bases between. The CDR3 reads CASSQEGRTGRAYEQYF. The CDR3 DNA sequence: TGTGCCAGCAGCCAAGAGGGGAGAACGGGAAGGGCCTACGAGCAGTACTTC.

The V gene is TRBV7-9, the J gene TRBJ2-7, with 9 bases identical to TRBD2. CDR3 length equals 13 residues. Trimming removed 8 bases from V and 5 bases from J; junction bases left unmatched: 7. Germline V gene data show CDR1 as SEHNR and CDR2 as FQNEAQ (reference sequence). The CDR3 DNA reads as TGTGCCAGCGCGATCTGGACTAGCGACGAGCAGTACTTC. Its translation is CASAIWTSDEQYF.

This clone has only one observation. The rearrangement joins TRBV27 to TRBJ2-4, with 10 bases that match TRBD1. The CDR3 extends over 16 amino acids. Germline CDR1 is MNHEY and CDR2 is SMNVEV (reference sequence). V shed 6 bases and J 7 bases; nucleotides not matched to a gene: 12. This CDR3 reads CASSPLGDRGFNIQYF. CDR3 nucleotide sequence: TGTGCCAGCAGCCCCCTGGGGGACAGGGGTTTTAACATTCAGTACTTC.

V gene TRBV2 combines with J gene TRBJ1-3; no clear D gene. This CDR3 has 16 residues. Trimming removed 6 bases from V and 0 bases from J, with 15 bases in between. Germline V CDR1 and CDR2: SNHLY, FYNNEI. CDR3 bases: TGTGCCAGCAGCTTTTACCAGACGAGCTCTGGAAACACCATATATTTT. Its protein product is CASSFYQTSSGNTIYF.

The chain recombines TRBV12-2 with TRBJ1-6. TRBV12-2 is a recognized pseudogene. This CDR3 region has 13 residues. The DNA for the CDR3 is TGTGCAAGTCGCTTAGGGGGTGGTTCACCCCTCCACTTT. This codes for CASRLGGGSPLHF.

The sample holds a few counts of this clone. The V and J genes are TRBV6-4 and TRBJ1-1; D unresolved. V was cut by 7 bases and J by 4 bases, with 16 bases left in between. Germline V gene data show CDR1 as MRHNA and CDR2 as SNTAGT. This CDR3 is built from 14 residues. The CDR3 region has the DNA TGTGCCAGCAATACATTCAATCAGCTCACTGAAGCTTTCTTT. Translating gives CASNTFNQLTEAFF.

The rearrangement joins TRBV15 to TRBJ2-3, with 8 positions matching TRBD2. The CDR3 covers 16 residues. The germline CDR1 and CDR2 sequences are LNHNV and YYDKDF (reference sequence). The V gene end was trimmed by 3 bases and the J gene end by 1 base; junction bases not matched to a gene: 6. As DNA, the CDR3 is TGTGCCACCAGCAGCTTTTCGGGAGGGGGCACAGATACGCAGTATTTT. Amino acids: CATSSFSGGGTDTQYF.

The V gene is TRBV6-5, the J gene TRBJ2-7, with TRBD2 matching 13 bases. Germline assignment: CDR1 MNHEY and CDR2 SVGAGI. Losses at the gene ends were 2 bases for V and 6 bases for J; bases not matched to a gene: 4. The CDR3 loop spans 15 amino acids. CDR3 sequence (DNA): TGTGCCAGCAGTTACACCGGGACTAGCGGGACCGAGCAGTACTTC. This encodes CASSYTGTSGTEQYF.

This rearrangement joins TRBV6-6 to TRBJ2-1; D may be TRBD1 or TRBD2 (5 bases each). Germline V gene lookup returns CDR1 MNHNY and CDR2 SVGAGI (reference sequence). V shed 2 bases and J shed 5 bases, with 13 bases lying between them. The length of the CDR3 is 15 residues. CDR3 DNA: TGTGCCAGCAGTTACACCTCCGGGACCAACAATGAGCAGTTCTTC. Protein sequence: CASSYTSGTNNEQFF.

This clone has just one count. The V and J genes are TRBV15 and TRBJ1-2; D gene unclear. Trimming stripped 0 bases from V and 8 bases from J, with 13 bases between. CDR1 is LNHNV and CDR2 is YYDKDF in the germline V gene (reference sequence). The CDR3 has 14 amino acids. CDR3 coding DNA: TGTGCCACCAGCAGAGATCTGAGAGGGTACGGCTACACCTTC. Its protein product is CATSRDLRGYGYTF.

The chain joins TRBV27 to TRBJ2-7; no clear D. V gave up 2 bases and J gave up 5 bases, with 13 bases separating them. Germline V lookup: CDR1 MNHEY, CDR2 SMNVEV (reference sequence). The CDR3 has 14 amino acids. The CDR3 reads CASSLAGYVNEQYF. Here the CDR3 DNA reads TGTGCCAGCAGTTTAGCCGGGTACGTCAACGAGCAGTACTTC.

This chain joins TRBV3-1 (or the pseudogene TRBV3-2) and TRBJ1-4; 8 bases map to TRBD1. Losses at the gene ends were 1 base for V and 10 bases for J; bases not matched to a gene: 8. The CDR3 spans 15 residues. Germline CDR1 LGHDT, CDR2 YNNKEL (reference sequence). In DNA form, the CDR3 reads TGTGCCAGCAGCCAAGGCGAGGACAGGGAAGGAAAACTGTTTTTT. Its protein is CASSQGEDREGKLFF.

V is TRBV27 and J is TRBJ2-1, with 13 bases lining up with TRBD2. CDR1 MNHEY and CDR2 SMNVEV come from the germline V gene (reference sequence). The CDR3 spans 15 residues. V gave up 6 bases and J gave up 8 bases; unmatched junction bases: 7. This chain's CDR3 is CASSHRTSGSYEQFF. The CDR3 bases are TGTGCCAGCAGCCATCGGACTAGCGGGAGTTATGAGCAGTTCTTC.

This clone was seen ten or more times. This chain connects TRBV28 to TRBJ2-7; D could derive from TRBD1 or TRBD2 (5 bases each). From germline, CDR1 is MDHEN and CDR2 SYDVKM. V gave up 5 bases and J gave up 3 bases, with 11 bases separating them. The CDR3 has 13 residues. The CDR3 bases are TGTGCCAGCAGTCCCGGGACCGGCTACGAGCAGTACTTC. It translates to CASSPGTGYEQYF. The complete variable domain, with remaining parts taken from reference TRBV28 and TRBJ2-7, reads DVKVTQSSRYLVKRTGEKVFLECVQDMDHENMFWYRQDPGLGLRLIYFSYDVKMKEKGDIPEGYSVSREKKERFSLILESASTNQTSMYLCASSPGTGYEQYFGPGTRLTVT.

A few counts support this clone. This rearrangement joins TRBV24-1 to TRBJ2-1; D remains unclear. CDR1 is KGHDR and CDR2 is SFDVKD in the germline V gene. There are 13 residues in the CDR3. V was clipped by 3 bases and J by 10 bases, with 12 bases between them. CDR3: CATSDPSRKEQFF. The CDR3, as DNA: TGTGCCACCAGTGATCCCTCTAGAAAGGAGCAGTTCTTC.

V gene TRBV5-1 combines with J gene TRBJ2-1; D gene ambiguous. The V gene lost 0 bases and the J gene lost 10 bases, with 8 bases spanning the gap. Germline CDR1 reads SGHRS; CDR2 reads YFSETQ. This CDR3 region has 12 residues. The CDR3 reads CASSLVADEQFF. CDR3 DNA sequence: TGCGCCAGCAGCTTGGTAGCCGACGAGCAGTTCTTC.

V is TRBV6-5 and J is TRBJ1-2; weak D call: TRBD1 (6 bases). This CDR3 region has 13 residues. Germline V lookup: CDR1 MNHEY, CDR2 SVGAGI. V was trimmed by 6 bases and J by 8 bases, leaving 16 bases between them. The CDR3 spells CASSYRQAGGYTF. The DNA for the CDR3 is TGTGCCAGCAGCTACAGACAGGCTGGGGGCTACACCTTC.

About this clone itself: Other DNA sequences of this sample code for an identical CDR3. The chain joins TRBV12-3 or TRBV12-4 to TRBJ2-7; 11 bases fit TRBD1. V dropped 5 bases and J dropped 6; count of bases not matched to a gene: 3. CDR3 length: 13 amino acids. Here the CDR3 DNA reads TGTGCCAGCAGTCTGGACAGGGGGCGCGAGCAGTACTTC. Its protein is CASSLDRGREQYF.

The rearrangement links TRBV28 to TRBJ2-5, with D maybe TRBD1 (6 bases). The CDR3 is made up of 16 amino acids. Germline CDR1 reads MDHEN; CDR2 reads SYDVKM. The V end lost 4 bases, the J end lost 4 bases, and 19 bases lay between the germline ends. CDR3 sequence: CASSSPPGHGRETQYF. The CDR3 DNA is TGTGCCAGCAGTTCACCCCCGGGACACGGAAGAGAGACCCAGTACTTC.